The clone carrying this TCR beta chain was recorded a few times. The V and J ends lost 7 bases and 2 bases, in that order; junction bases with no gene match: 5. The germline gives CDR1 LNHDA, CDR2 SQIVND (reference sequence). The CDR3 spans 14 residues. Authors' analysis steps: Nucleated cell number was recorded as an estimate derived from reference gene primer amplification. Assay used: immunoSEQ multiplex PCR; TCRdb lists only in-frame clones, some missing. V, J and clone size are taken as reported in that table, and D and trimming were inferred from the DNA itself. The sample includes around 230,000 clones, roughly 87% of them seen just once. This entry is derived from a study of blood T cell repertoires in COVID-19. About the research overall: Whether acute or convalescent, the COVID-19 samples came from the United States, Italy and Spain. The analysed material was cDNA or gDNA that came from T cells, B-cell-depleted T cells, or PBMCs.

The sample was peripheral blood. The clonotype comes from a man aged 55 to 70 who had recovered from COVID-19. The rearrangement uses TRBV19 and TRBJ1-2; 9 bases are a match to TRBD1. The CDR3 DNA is TGTGCCAGTAACCGGGGACAGGGAAACTATGGCTACACCTTC. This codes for CASNRGQGNYGYTF.